This passage covers 22 T cell receptor beta chains from one sample sequenced in a study of blood T cell repertoires in COVID-19. Profiled with immunoSEQ multiplex PCR; TCRdb holds only in-frame clones, not every one. The sample has around 160,000 clones, 85% seen once. Sequences were obtained from peripheral blood. The receptor source for this set is a woman aged 40 to 50 with active or convalescent COVID-19.

The chain recombines TRBV9 with TRBJ2-5; D might be TRBD2 (7 bases). The CDR3 consists of 16 residues. Germline V gives CDR1 SGDLS, CDR2 YYNGEE. The V end lost 4 bases, the J end lost 1 base, and 17 bases lay between the germline ends. For the CDR3, the DNA is TGTGCCAGCAGCCCTACCTCGGGGGGCCGCCAAGAGACCCAGTACTTC. This encodes CASSPTSGGRQETQYF.

The V call is TRBV19, the J call TRBJ1-5; D unclear. CDR3 length: 14 amino acids. The V end lost 7 bases, the J end lost 1 base, and 11 bases lay between the germline ends. Per germline, CDR1 LNHDA and CDR2 SQIVND (reference sequence). CDR3 nucleotides: TGTGCCAGTACCCTAGCCCGAAGCAATCAGCCCCAGCATTTT. It is translated as CASTLARSNQPQHF.

The chain links TRBV4-3 to TRBJ2-2; D is undetermined. V was cut by 2 bases and J by 1 base, with 11 bases left in between. There are 16 residues in the CDR3. Germline V gene sequence: CDR1 LGHNA, CDR2 YSLEER. CDR3 bases: TGCGCCAGCAGCCAACATTTAGGCGGGAACACCGGGGAGCTGTTTTTT. It yields the protein CASSQHLGGNTGELFF.

The gene calls are TRBV2 and TRBJ2-2; the match to TRBD1 covers 9 bases. Germline CDR1 is SNHLY and CDR2 is FYNNEI. The V gene end was trimmed by 5 bases and the J gene end by 7 bases; junction bases not matched to a gene: 2. CDR3 size: 13 residues. As DNA, the CDR3 is TGTGCCAGCAGTTACAGGGGGCGCGGGGAGCTGTTTTTT. It is translated as CASSYRGRGELFF.

The CDR3 here is CASSSGLHTLNTEAFF. Written as DNA, the CDR3 is TGTGCCAGCAGCTCGGGTTTGCACACTCTGAACACTGAAGCTTTCTTT. This rearrangement joins TRBV7-9 to TRBJ1-1, with D unclear. The CDR3 spans 16 residues. CDR1 is SEHNR and CDR2 is FQNEAQ in the germline V gene (reference sequence). V lost 4 bases and J 0 bases, leaving 15 bases between the germline ends.

V usage is TRBV28 and J usage is TRBJ2-7; D unclear. CDR3 length equals 15 residues. Germline V lookup: CDR1 MDHEN, CDR2 SYDVKM. The V and J ends lost 2 bases and 0 bases respectively, with 11 bases between them. CDR3 DNA sequence: TGTGCCAGCAGTTTAACCCCGGAGCGCTCCTACGAGCAGTACTTC. The encoded protein is CASSLTPERSYEQYF.

Notes on this clone: A read error may account for a junction end that differs from germline. The sample contains more than one DNA sequence encoding this CDR3. This chain links TRBV2 with TRBJ1-1, with TRBD1 matching 7 bases. The CDR3 sequence is 14 residues long. Looked up from germline, CDR1 is SNHLY and CDR2 is FYNNEI. The CDR3 nucleotides read TGTGCTAGCAGTGACCTGACAGGGCAATCGGAAGCTTTCTTT. It codes for CASSDLTGQSEAFF.

This CDR3 is CASSPGTLNTGELFF. The CDR3 coding sequence is TGTGCCAGCAGCCCTGGGACACTCAACACCGGGGAGCTGTTTTTT. The genes are TRBV9 and TRBJ2-2; possibly TRBD1 for D (6 bases). Trimming left V 4 bases short and J 2 bases short, with 12 bases between. The germline V gene has CDR1 SGDLS and CDR2 YYNGEE. This CDR3 is built from 15 residues.

The rearrangement uses TRBV6-5 and TRBJ1-2; 7 nucleotides match TRBD1. Losses at the gene ends were 0 bases for V and 7 bases for J; bases not matched to a gene: 8. The germline CDR1 and CDR2 sequences are MNHEY and SVGAGI. The CDR3 sequence is 15 residues long. CDR3 sequence reads: CASSYSKGGLGGYTF. The CDR3 DNA reads TGTGCCAGCAGTTACTCGAAAGGGGGCCTGGGTGGCTACACCTTC.

This clone appeared once. J is TRBJ1-6 and V is TRBV27; possible D gene TRBD1, 6 bases. CDR3 size: 14 residues. Germline values: CDR1 MNHEY, CDR2 SMNVEV (reference sequence). V gave up 5 bases and J gave up 6 bases, with 11 bases separating them. CDR3 protein: CASSPGRGNSPLHF. Written as DNA, the CDR3 is TGTGCCAGCAGTCCGGGCAGGGGTAATTCACCCCTCCACTTT.

A remark on this clone: Other DNA sequences from this sample encode an identical CDR3 as well. The chain couples TRBV11-2 to TRBJ1-2; TRBD1 might be the D (6 bases). This CDR3 spans 14 amino acids. With 2 bases removed from V and 3 bases from J, the gap between germline ends came to 10 bases. Germline V gene lookup returns CDR1 SGHAT and CDR2 FQNNGV. The CDR3 loop reads CASSLQGPYYGYTF. CDR3 DNA: TGTGCCAGCAGCTTACAGGGGCCTTACTATGGCTACACCTTC.

This chain connects TRBV28 to TRBJ1-6; 7 positions match TRBD1. J gave up 8 bases and V 5 bases, and 9 bases lay outside the gene matches. CDR3 length: 15 residues. The germline gives CDR1 MDHEN, CDR2 SYDVKM. The CDR3 is CASSTPTGSYSPLHF. Here the CDR3 DNA reads TGTGCCAGCAGTACACCGACAGGGTCCTATTCACCCCTCCACTTT.

This clone was recorded once. The chain recombines TRBV9 with TRBJ1-5; D is uncertain. The germline V and J ends were trimmed by 3 bases and 7 bases, with 11 bases remaining between them. Germline-derived CDR1 and CDR2 are SGDLS and YYNGEE. The CDR3 totals 13 residues. CDR3 sequence (DNA): TGTGCCAGCAGCGCCCAGCTGGGCCAGCCCCAGCATTTT. It translates to CASSAQLGQPQHF.

CDR3: CASRREPGNTEAFF. The CDR3 DNA is TGCGCCAGCAGACGGGAGCCAGGGAACACTGAAGCTTTCTTT. The gene calls are TRBV5-1 and TRBJ1-1; D is undetermined. Trimming left V 5 bases short and J 1 base short, with 12 bases between. CDR3 length: 14 amino acids. Germline loops: CDR1 SGHRS, CDR2 YFSETQ.

This clone came up a few times. The chain uses TRBV6-2 or TRBV6-3 and TRBJ2-7, with unresolved D. Germline CDR1 MNHEY, CDR2 SVGEGT. Between the trimmed V and J ends, which lost 4 bases and 0 bases, there was a span of 13 bases. This CDR3 region has 15 residues. The CDR3 DNA sequence: TGTGCCAGCAGTTTTCTACTGCTTAGCTCCTACGAGCAGTACTTC. Protein product: CASSFLLLSSYEQYF.

V gene TRBV16 combines with J gene TRBJ2-1; TRBD1 matches at 11 bases. The length of the CDR3 is 17 residues. V was clipped by 3 bases and J by 0 bases; unmatched bases: 4. Germline V gene lookup returns CDR1 KGHSY and CDR2 FQNENV. In nucleotides, the CDR3 is TGTGCCAGCAGCCAGGGACAGGGGGACTTCTCCTACAATGAGCAGTTCTTC. It is translated as CASSQGQGDFSYNEQFF. Variable domain in full (rest from reference TRBV16 and TRBJ2-1): GEEVAQTPKHLVRGEGQKAKLYCAPIKGHSYVFWYQQVLKNEFKFLISFQNENVFDETGMPKERFSAKCLPNSPCSLEIQATKLEDSAVYFCASSQGQGDFSYNEQFFGPGTRLTVL.

This chain links TRBV4-2 with TRBJ2-5, with TRBD2 matching over 9 bases. The CDR3 runs 15 residues. With 4 bases clipped from V and 5 bases from J, the junction kept 8 bases outside the gene matches. The germline gives CDR1 LGHNA, CDR2 YNFKEQ. CDR3 nucleotide sequence: TGTGCCAGCAGCCGGAGCGGGGGGCAGGGTGAGACCCAGTACTTC. This encodes CASSRSGGQGETQYF.

This chain joins TRBV7-9 and TRBJ2-1; D is unclear. V lost 5 bases and J lost 7, with 12 bases in between. Per germline, CDR1 SEHNR and CDR2 FQNEAQ (reference sequence). This CDR3 spans 13 amino acids. For the CDR3, the DNA is TGTGCCAGCAGCCCACAAAACAGAAATGAGCAGTTCTTC. It specifies CASSPQNRNEQFF.

The chain couples TRBV19 to TRBJ2-7; D perhaps matches TRBD1 (6 bases). This CDR3 comprises 16 residues. The V and J ends lost 0 bases and 3 bases respectively, with 15 bases between them. Germline lookup yields CDR1 LNHDA and CDR2 SQIVND (reference sequence). CDR3 region: CASSIEPQGPHYEQYF. DNA for the CDR3: TGTGCCAGTAGTATAGAACCCCAGGGGCCTCACTACGAGCAGTACTTC.

This chain joins TRBV28 and TRBJ1-4, with 7 bases fitting TRBD1. After removal of 6 bases from V and 3 bases from J, the junction contained 7 bases not matched to a gene. This CDR3 has 15 amino acids. Germline assignment: CDR1 MDHEN and CDR2 SYDVKM. The CDR3 coding sequence is TGTGCCAGCAGCTCCCCGGGACAGCCTAATGAAAAACTGTTTTTT. Its protein is CASSSPGQPNEKLFF.

This rearrangement joins TRBV18 to TRBJ1-1, with a tentative D call TRBD1 (6 bases). Per germline, CDR1 KGHSH and CDR2 LQKENI. Trimming took off 1 base at V and 3 bases at J, with 15 bases between the two ends. This CDR3 has 16 residues. CDR3 nucleotide sequence: TGTGCCAGCTCACCACGGATTTCTCCAGGGGACACTGAAGCTTTCTTT. It codes for CASSPRISPGDTEAFF.

This chain uses TRBV6-1 with TRBJ2-3, with D possibly being TRBD2 (6 bases). Trimming cost V 3 bases and J 4 bases, with 8 bases left between them. Looked up from germline, CDR1 is MNHNS and CDR2 is SASEGT. This CDR3 is built from 13 residues. CDR3 in amino acids: CASSEGGPDTQYF. The CDR3 DNA is TGTGCCAGCAGTGAGGGGGGTCCAGATACGCAGTATTTT.